This TCR beta chain was obtained from a study of shared clonotypes between healthy human individuals. CDR3 length: 13 residues. Germline CDR1 is ENHRY and CDR2 is SYGVKD. Losses at the gene ends were 10 bases for V and 0 bases for J; bases not matched to a gene: 3. Original handling: ImmunoSEQ only sent back junction sequences with no quality scores, so filtering was done differently. Profiling relied on immunoSEQ multiplex PCR, and the TCRdb table lists in-frame clones only, not all of them. V, J and clone size reflect that table, while D and trimming were determined from the DNA. The data hold 2,500,000 or so clones, with roughly 92% observed a single time.

Sequenced sample: naive CD4+ T cells sorted from blood. This sample's subset: CD45RA+ positively selected. The origin of this receptor is a man in his late teens or twenties in good health. The chain links TRBV10-3 to TRBJ2-3; 8 bases agree with TRBD2. CDR3 in DNA: TGTGCCACCGGGGGGGGGAGCACAGATACGCAGTATTTT. Protein product: CATGGGSTDTQYF.